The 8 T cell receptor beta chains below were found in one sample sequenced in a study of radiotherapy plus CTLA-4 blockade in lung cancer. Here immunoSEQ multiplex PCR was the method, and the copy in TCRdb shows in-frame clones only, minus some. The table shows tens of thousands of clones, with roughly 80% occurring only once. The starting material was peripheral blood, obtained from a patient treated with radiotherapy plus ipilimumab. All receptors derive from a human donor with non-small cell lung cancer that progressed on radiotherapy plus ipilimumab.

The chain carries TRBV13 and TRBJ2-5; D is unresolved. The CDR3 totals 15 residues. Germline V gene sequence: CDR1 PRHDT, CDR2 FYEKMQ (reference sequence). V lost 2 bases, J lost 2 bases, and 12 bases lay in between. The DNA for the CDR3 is TGTGCCAGCAGCTTATTTTTTGGGATTCAAGAGACCCAGTACTTC. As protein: CASSLFFGIQETQYF.

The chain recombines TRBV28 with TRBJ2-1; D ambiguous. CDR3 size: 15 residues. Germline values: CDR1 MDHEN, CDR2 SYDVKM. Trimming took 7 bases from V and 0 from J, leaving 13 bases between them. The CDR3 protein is CASTGGSSSYNEQFF. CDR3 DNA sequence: TGTGCCAGCACGGGCGGCTCGAGCTCCTACAATGAGCAGTTCTTC.

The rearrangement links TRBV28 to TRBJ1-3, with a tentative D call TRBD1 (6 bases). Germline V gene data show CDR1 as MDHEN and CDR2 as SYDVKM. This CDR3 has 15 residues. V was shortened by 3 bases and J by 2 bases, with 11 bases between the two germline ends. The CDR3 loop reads CASSFGGAPGNTIYF. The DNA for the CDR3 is TGTGCCAGCAGTTTTGGGGGGGCGCCTGGAAACACCATATATTTT.

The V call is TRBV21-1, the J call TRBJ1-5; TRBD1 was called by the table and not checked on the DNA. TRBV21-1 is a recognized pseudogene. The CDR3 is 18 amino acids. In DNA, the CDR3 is TGTGCCAGCAGCCGACCCGCTTCGATACAGCAATCCAATCAGCCCCAGCATTTT. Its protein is CASSRPASIQQSNQPQHF.

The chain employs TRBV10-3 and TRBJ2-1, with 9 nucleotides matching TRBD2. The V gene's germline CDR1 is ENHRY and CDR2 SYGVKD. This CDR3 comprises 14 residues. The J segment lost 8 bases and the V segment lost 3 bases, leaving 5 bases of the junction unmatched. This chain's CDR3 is CAISDIAGVDEQFF. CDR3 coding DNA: TGTGCCATCAGTGATATAGCGGGAGTGGATGAGCAGTTCTTC.

CDR3 region: CASSLYIDSNQPQHF. The CDR3, as DNA: TGTGCCAGCAGCCTATACATAGATAGCAATCAGCCCCAGCATTTT. The chain joins TRBV7-9 to TRBJ1-5; D not certain. Germline CDR1 and CDR2: SEHNR and FQNEAQ (reference sequence). The CDR3 covers 15 residues. The ends were cut back, 5 bases at V and 0 bases at J, with 11 bases in the middle.

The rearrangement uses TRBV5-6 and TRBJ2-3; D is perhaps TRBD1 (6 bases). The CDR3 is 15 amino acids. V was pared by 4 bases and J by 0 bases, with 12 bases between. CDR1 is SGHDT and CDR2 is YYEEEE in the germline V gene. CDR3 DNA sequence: TGTGCCAGCAGCCAGGGGTTTGGGAGCACAGATACGCAGTATTTT. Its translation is CASSQGFGSTDTQYF.

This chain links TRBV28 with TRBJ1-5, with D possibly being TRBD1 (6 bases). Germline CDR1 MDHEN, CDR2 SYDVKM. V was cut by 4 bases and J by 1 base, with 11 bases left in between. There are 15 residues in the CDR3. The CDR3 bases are TGTGCCAGCAGTTCCGCACAGGGAAGCAATCAGCCCCAGCATTTT. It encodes CASSSAQGSNQPQHF. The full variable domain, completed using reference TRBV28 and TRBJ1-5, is DVKVTQSSRYLVKRTGEKVFLECVQDMDHENMFWYRQDPGLGLRLIYFSYDVKMKEKGDIPEGYSVSREKKERFSLILESASTNQTSMYLCASSSAQGSNQPQHFGDGTRLSIL.